This is a list of T cell receptor beta chains from one sample in a study of shared clonotypes between healthy human individuals. Produced via immunoSEQ multiplex PCR; TCRdb's table is partial and in-frame only. The table shows more than 400,000 clones, with approximately 82% occurring only once. Material: PBMCs. Receptor source: a middle-aged woman in good health. Some clones in this sample may be carry-over from other donors' samples. CDR3s include the opening cysteine and the closing phenylalanine or tryptophan. D genes are given only for firm matches. Size is stated for part of the rows, as once, few or many counts, or as a class when the clone is expanded.

clone size	D gene	V gene	J gene	CDR3 protein	CDR3 DNA
.	TRBD1	TRBV2	TRBJ2-2	CASSPRTGTGELFF	TGTGCCAGCAGCCCCCGGACAGGGACCGGGGAGCTGTTTTTT
.	TRBD1	TRBV6-1	TRBJ2-3	CASSDTGGSGDTQYF	TGTGCCAGCAGTGATACAGGGGGCTCGGGAGATACGCAGTATTTT
.	.	TRBV16	TRBJ1-2	CASSQSRGVPNYGYTF	TGTGCCAGCAGCCAATCCCGGGGTGTCCCTAACTATGGCTACACCTTC
.	.	TRBV29-1	TRBJ1-1	CSVEGRGGTEAFF	TGCAGCGTTGAAGGGCGAGGGGGCACTGAAGCTTTCTTT
once	.	TRBV5-5	TRBJ2-3	CASNEAGGVTDTQYF	TGTGCCAGCAACGAGGCTGGGGGTGTCACAGATACGCAGTATTTT
.	.	TRBV5-1	TRBJ2-2	CASSLSPSDTGELFF	TGCGCCAGCAGCTTGTCTCCGTCCGACACCGGGGAGCTGTTTTTT
.	.	TRBV5-8	TRBJ2-7	CASSLGSTYEQYF	TGTGCCAGCAGCTTAGGATCCACCTACGAGCAGTACTTC
.	TRBD1	TRBV28	TRBJ1-2	CASSSGQVRYYGYTF	TGTGCCAGCAGTTCGGGACAGGTTCGCTATTATGGCTACACCTTC
once	TRBD2	TRBV19	TRBJ2-7	CASSIQREGYEQYF	TGTGCCAGTAGTATACAACGGGAGGGGTACGAGCAGTACTTC
.	.	TRBV7-9	TRBJ2-6	CASRLLRSTGANVLTF	TGTGCCAGCAGGTTACTAAGGTCTACTGGGGCCAACGTCCTGACTTTC
.	TRBD1	TRBV9	TRBJ2-3	CASSVEGDRLRYTQYF	TGTGCCAGCAGCGTAGAGGGGGACAGGCTCCGGTATACGCAGTATTTT
.	.	TRBV11-2	TRBJ1-1	CASTDRRDTEAFF	TGTGCCAGCACCGATCGACGAGACACTGAAGCTTTCTTT
.	.	TRBV10-3	TRBJ1-4	CAISESINEKLFF	TGTGCCATCAGTGAGTCCATAAATGAAAAACTGTTTTTT
.	.	TRBV11-2	TRBJ1-1	CASSLTFDGNTEAFF	TGTGCCAGCAGCTTAACTTTCGACGGGAACACTGAAGCTTTCTTT
.	.	TRBV6-5	TRBJ2-4	CASSTPGSNIQYF	TGTGCCAGCAGCACACCAGGGTCAAACATTCAGTACTTC
.	.	TRBV6-1	TRBJ2-1	CASSELFGASAYNEQFF	TGTGCCAGCAGTGAATTATTCGGGGCTTCAGCCTACAATGAGCAGTTCTTC
.	TRBD2	TRBV4-1	TRBJ2-5	CASSQDWSGGNQETQYF	TGCGCCAGCAGCCAAGATTGGAGCGGGGGGAACCAAGAGACCCAGTACTTC
.	TRBD2	TRBV4-3	TRBJ2-3	CASSQDSAGRAQYF	TGCGCCAGCAGCCAAGATTCGGCAGGGAGGGCGCAGTATTTT
.	TRBD1	TRBV2	TRBJ1-5	CASSKDRDQPQHF	TGTGCCAGCAGTAAAGACAGGGATCAGCCCCAGCATTTT
.	TRBD1	TRBV9	TRBJ2-2	CASSSRDRSTGELFF	TGTGCCAGCAGCTCCCGGGACAGATCCACCGGGGAGCTGTTTTTT
.	.	TRBV11-2	TRBJ2-1	CASSSRGQYNEQFF	TGTGCCAGCAGCTCCAGAGGACAGTACAATGAGCAGTTCTTC
once	.	TRBV30	TRBJ1-6	CAWSVLRGHNSPLHF	TGTGCCTGGAGTGTACTGAGGGGTCATAATTCACCCCTCCACTTT
.	.	TRBV18	TRBJ2-3	CASSPGRGGTDTQYF	TGTGCCAGCTCACCTGGCAGGGGGGGCACAGATACGCAGTATTTT
.	.	TRBV19	TRBJ2-1	CASSSTGAFNEQFF	TGTGCCAGTAGTAGTACGGGAGCATTCAATGAGCAGTTCTTC
.	.	TRBV27	TRBJ2-5	CASSYAGTAGETQYF	TGTGCCAGCAGCTATGCGGGGACCGCCGGGGAGACCCAGTACTTC
.	.	TRBV9	TRBJ1-1	CASSVRGVGTEAFF	TGTGCCAGCAGCGTAAGAGGGGTGGGGACTGAAGCTTTCTTT
once	TRBD1	TRBV19	TRBJ1-1	CASSIRRLGGVEAFF	TGTGCCAGTAGTATAAGGAGATTAGGGGGCGTCGAAGCTTTCTTT
.	.	TRBV6-1	TRBJ1-5	CATTRGPQHF	TGTGCCACCACGCGGGGGCCCCAGCATTTT
once	.	TRBV5-1	TRBJ2-2	CASSRTQWDGSGNTGELFF	TGCGCCAGCAGCCGGACCCAATGGGACGGGAGCGGGAACACCGGGGAGCTGTTTTTT
.	TRBD2	TRBV4-1	TRBJ2-1	CASSPFGRGAGNEQFF	TGCGCCAGCAGCCCCTTCGGGAGGGGAGCGGGCAATGAGCAGTTCTTC
.	.	TRBV5-1	TRBJ2-2	CASSLREDTGELFF	TGCGCCAGCAGCCTTCGAGAGGACACCGGGGAGCTGTTTTTT
few	TRBD1	TRBV11-1	TRBJ2-7	CASSLAVRTGGLGSYEQYF	TGTGCCAGCAGCTTAGCGGTGAGAACAGGGGGACTGGGGTCCTACGAGCAGTACTTC
.	.	TRBV19	TRBJ2-2	CASSMVVADTGELFF	TGTGCCAGTAGTATGGTGGTAGCGGATACCGGGGAGCTGTTTTTT
.	TRBD1	TRBV4-3	TRBJ2-7	CASSQGLPGQGINEQYF	TGCGCCAGCAGCCAAGGACTTCCGGGACAGGGGATCAACGAGCAGTACTTC
.	TRBD1	TRBV7-2	TRBJ1-5	CASSQDRGGQPQHF	TGTGCCAGCAGCCAGGACAGGGGTGGTCAGCCCCAGCATTTT
.	.	TRBV2	TRBJ2-7	CASSGLGVGAYEQYF	TGTGCCAGCAGTGGTCTTGGGGTAGGGGCCTACGAGCAGTACTTC
.	TRBD1	TRBV19	TRBJ1-1	CASKTDRGHTEAFF	TGTGCCAGTAAAACGGACAGGGGACACACTGAAGCTTTCTTT
.	.	TRBV15	TRBJ2-7	CATSRDKQSYEQYF	TGTGCCACCAGCAGAGATAAACAGTCCTACGAGCAGTACTTC
.	TRBD1	TRBV19	TRBJ2-3	CASRMTGSSTPDTQYF	TGTGCCAGCCGAATGACAGGGTCGTCTACTCCAGATACGCAGTATTTT